These T cell receptor beta chains were read from a single sample in a study of blood T cell repertoires in COVID-19. Generated by immunoSEQ multiplex PCR, the TCRdb table keeps only in-frame clones and is missing some. Here the sample spans 120,000 or so clones, about four fifths being singletons. The source material was peripheral blood. The source is a man younger than 40 with COVID-19, enrolled during active disease. The CDR3 runs from the conserved cysteine through the conserved F or W. Each record gives: J gene, CDR3 length, V gene, CDR3 protein.

>TRBJ1-2|16|TRBV7-2
CASSSGQGVKSGGYTF
>TRBJ1-2|14|TRBV19
CASSTTGANAGYTF
>TRBJ2-5|15|TRBV5-1
CASSSGDSSGQTQYF
>TRBJ2-3|15|TRBV5-1
CASSLANPEGDTQYF
>TRBJ2-3|14|TRBV5-4
CASRTKVGGDTQYF
>TRBJ2-5|14|TRBV4-1
CASSQVDRQETQYF
>TRBJ2-3|17|TRBV19
CASSILGTGGSTDTQYF
>TRBJ1-1|12|TRBV30
CAWSVLKTEAFF
>TRBJ1-6|17|TRBV5-4
CASSSALGTVNNSPLHF
>TRBJ2-1|15|TRBV27
CASSPLDSNRGKQFF
>TRBJ2-5|17|TRBV5-1
CASSLGARGGYQETQYF
>TRBJ2-7|13|TRBV5-4
CASSHSSSYEQYF
>TRBJ1-6|18|TRBV11-2
CASSFLTGGYSYNSPLHF
>TRBJ2-3|17|TRBV5-5
CASSSLAGGTLTDTQYF
>TRBJ2-1|16|TRBV15
CATSSLTSGGYNEQFF